The table lists the clone carrying this T cell receptor (beta chain) with a few counts. Its target is unknown. The entry originates in a study of naive and memory T cell subsets. Points from the study as a whole: Potentially, T cell activation and differentiation skew this RNA-based measurement.

An oligonucleotide containing a UMI was ligated to the 3' end of TCR cDNA. Adult healthy volunteers gave 2.5 ml peripheral blood for whole-blood RNA. Cells were not sorted; total RNA input targeted roughly 1 to 1000 ng. The SP2 primer and nested alpha and beta constant region primers amplified ligated cDNA in four rounds. For blood and skin samples, reverse transcription used TCR alpha and beta constant primers. TCRdb processed the 5' RACE reads anew with MiXCR; each CDR3 protein has one entry. The table has 55,000 to 65,000 distinct CDR3 sequences, 8% seen once. The clonotype originates from a female donor in good health.

This CDR3 is CSVKEVGFLETQYF. CDR3 in DNA: TGCAGCGTTAAGGAAGTAGGGTTTCTAGAGACCCAGTACTTC. The rearrangement joins TRBV29-1 to TRBJ2-5; D remains ambiguous. The CDR3 spans 14 residues. The germline gives CDR1 SQVTM, CDR2 ANQGSEA. The ends were cut back, 5 bases at V and 4 bases at J, with 17 bases in the middle.